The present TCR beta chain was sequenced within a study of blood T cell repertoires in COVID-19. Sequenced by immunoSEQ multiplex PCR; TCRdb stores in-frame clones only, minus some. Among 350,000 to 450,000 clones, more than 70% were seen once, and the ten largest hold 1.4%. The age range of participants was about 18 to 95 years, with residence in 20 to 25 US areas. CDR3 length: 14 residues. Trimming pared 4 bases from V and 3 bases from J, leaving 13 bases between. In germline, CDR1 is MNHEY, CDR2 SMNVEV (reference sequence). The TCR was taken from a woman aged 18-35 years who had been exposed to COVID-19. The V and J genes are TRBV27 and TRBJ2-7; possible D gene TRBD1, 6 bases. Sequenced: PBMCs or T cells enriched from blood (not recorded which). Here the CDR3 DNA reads TGTGCCAGCAGTTCCCTAGGACAGTACTACGAGCAGTACTTC. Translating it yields CASSSLGQYYEQYF.